The 21 T cell receptor beta chains below come from one sample, sequenced in a study of blood T cell repertoires in COVID-19. Sequenced by immunoSEQ multiplex PCR; TCRdb stores in-frame clones only, minus some. Here the sample spans more than 100,000 clones, 81% being singletons. Sequencing was done on a sample of peripheral blood. The source of these receptors is a woman aged 60-70 years with active or convalescent COVID-19.

As for this clone: The junction departs from the called germline gene at one end, perhaps through a read error. The V and J genes are TRBV5-5 and TRBJ1-2; 7 nucleotides agree with TRBD1. There are 13 residues in the CDR3. Germline CDR1 SGHKS, CDR2 YYEKEE (reference sequence). The CDR3 loop is CASSLEGTAVGGF. The CDR3 DNA is TGTGCCAGCAGCTTGGAAGGGACAGCTGTTGGGGGCTTC.

This chain connects TRBV7-2 to TRBJ2-3; D is undetermined. Looked up from germline, CDR1 is SGHTA and CDR2 is FQGNSA. Trimming removed 1 base at V and 0 bases at J, with 11 bases between. This CDR3 region has 16 residues. The CDR3 here is CASSLGVGPSTDTQYF. CDR3 in DNA: TGTGCCAGCAGCTTAGGCGTCGGTCCTAGCACAGATACGCAGTATTTT.

This clone was counted only a few times. The chain combines TRBV2 with TRBJ1-1; 9 nucleotides align to TRBD1. Germline V gene lookup returns CDR1 SNHLY and CDR2 FYNNEI. J was trimmed by 5 bases and V by 6 bases; bases with no gene match: 10. The CDR3 runs to 15 residues. The CDR3 reads CASRVSGQGRTEAFF. The CDR3 nucleotides read TGTGCCAGCAGGGTGTCCGGACAGGGGAGAACTGAAGCTTTCTTT. The whole variable domain, remainder taken from reference TRBV2 and TRBJ1-1, is EPEVTQTPSHQVTQMGQEVILRCVPISNHLYFYWYRQILGQKVEFLVSFYNNEISEKSEIFDDQFSVERPDGSNFTLKIRSTKLEDSAMYFCASRVSGQGRTEAFFGQGTRLTVV.

This chain connects TRBV7-2 to TRBJ1-2; 9 nucleotides agree with TRBD1. Germline trimming cut 5 bases from V and 8 bases from J; bases unmatched to any gene: 9. The germline V gene encodes CDR1 SGHTA and CDR2 FQGNSA. CDR3 length equals 14 residues. The CDR3 DNA is TGTGCCAGCAGCCTATCGGGACAGGGCAAAGGCTACACCTTC. Protein: CASSLSGQGKGYTF.

The genes are TRBV27 and TRBJ1-6; 7 bases fit TRBD1. CDR3 length equals 16 residues. Per the germline V gene, CDR1 is MNHEY and CDR2 is SMNVEV (reference sequence). Trimming took 4 bases from V and 7 from J; bases not matched to a gene: 10. The CDR3 spells CASSSHQTGTNSPLHF. CDR3 DNA sequence: TGTGCCAGCAGTTCCCACCAGACAGGGACAAATTCACCCCTCCACTTT.

This clone was detected once. The chain joins TRBV4-3 to TRBJ2-1, with 10 bases that match TRBD2. Looked up from germline, CDR1 is LGHNA and CDR2 is YSLEER. CDR3 length: 15 residues. The V gene end was trimmed by 4 bases and the J gene end by 2 bases; junction bases not matched to a gene: 2. The DNA of the CDR3 is TGCGCCAGCAGCCGGACTAGCGGAACCTACAATGAGCAGTTCTTC. Its protein product is CASSRTSGTYNEQFF.

This clone was counted between two and nine times. V gene TRBV19 combines with J gene TRBJ2-1; a weak D match, TRBD1 (6 bases). The CDR3 spans 16 residues. Trimming took off 3 bases at V and 4 bases at J, with 16 bases between the two ends. The V gene's germline CDR1 is LNHDA and CDR2 SQIVND (reference sequence). The DNA for the CDR3 is TGTGCCAGTAGTATCGACGCAGGGGCCCATTACAATGAGCAGTTCTTC. Its translation is CASSIDAGAHYNEQFF.

This sequence joins TRBV4-1 and TRBJ1-4; 9 bases fit TRBD1. Germline CDR1 is MGHRA and CDR2 is YSYEKL. CDR3 size: 15 residues. The junction had 4 bases not matched to a gene; V was cut back by 1 base and J by 7 bases. The CDR3 DNA sequence: TGCGCCAGCAGCCAAGGGGACAGGGTCGGTGAAAAACTGTTTTTT. Translating it yields CASSQGDRVGEKLFF.

This sequence joins TRBV7-9 and TRBJ1-1, with D possibly TRBD1 on 6 matching bases. This CDR3 region has 14 residues. Germline V gives CDR1 SEHNR, CDR2 FQNEAQ (reference sequence). Trimming cost V 4 bases and J 3 bases, with 12 bases left between them. CDR3 sequence: CASSSRGGDTEAFF. Written as DNA, the CDR3 is TGTGCCAGCAGCTCCAGGGGAGGGGACACTGAAGCTTTCTTT.

CDR3 DNA sequence: TGCGCCAGCAGCCAAGATAGTCCTTCCATAAGAATCAATGAGCAGTTCTTC. The encoded protein is CASSQDSPSIRINEQFF. V and J are TRBV4-3 and TRBJ2-1; D gene unclear. Trimming pared 0 bases from V and 6 bases from J, leaving 18 bases between. CDR1 is LGHNA and CDR2 is YSLEER in the germline V gene. There are 17 residues in the CDR3.

The J gene is TRBJ2-7, the V gene TRBV27; 8 nucleotides line up with TRBD1. CDR1 and CDR2 from the germline V gene are MNHEY and SMNVEV (reference sequence). V shed 5 bases and J 7 bases; nucleotides not matched to a gene: 10. The length of the CDR3 is 14 residues. CDR3 region: CASSAGTGLWEQYF. Here the CDR3 DNA reads TGTGCCAGCAGTGCCGGGACAGGCCTCTGGGAGCAGTACTTC.

V is TRBV4-2 and J is TRBJ2-2; TRBD2 aligns across 9 bases. The CDR3 contains 16 residues. J lost 4 bases, V lost 4 bases, and 7 bases had no gene match. Germline V lookup: CDR1 LGHNA, CDR2 YNFKEQ. CDR3 DNA sequence: TGTGCCAGCAGCCGCGTAGCGGGAGTGGGCACCGGGGAGCTGTTTTTT. It codes for CASSRVAGVGTGELFF.

This clone was seen once. The chain combines TRBV15 with TRBJ2-7; weak D call: TRBD2 (5 bases). Germline values: CDR1 LNHNV, CDR2 YYDKDF (reference sequence). V was trimmed by 5 bases and J by 3 bases, leaving 14 bases between them. The CDR3 spans 14 residues. The CDR3 is CATSGSSIGYEQYF. The CDR3 DNA reads TGTGCCACCAGCGGGTCTAGCATAGGCTACGAGCAGTACTTC.

The chain carries TRBV19 and TRBJ1-5, with 9 bases matching TRBD1. The germline CDR1 and CDR2 sequences are LNHDA and SQIVND (reference sequence). CDR3 length: 16 residues. V trimming: 1 base; J trimming: 2 bases; junction bases outside the gene matches: 3. CDR3 in amino acids: CASSIGDRVGNQPQHF. Here the CDR3 DNA reads TGTGCCAGTAGTATAGGGGACAGGGTGGGCAATCAGCCCCAGCATTTT.

The chain carries TRBV11-2 and TRBJ2-3, with D possibly TRBD1 on 6 matching bases. The V and J ends lost 5 bases and 5 bases respectively, with 17 bases between them. This CDR3 contains 15 residues. Germline lookup yields CDR1 SGHAT and CDR2 FQNNGV. The CDR3 protein is CASSPTGSGVDTQYF. In nucleotides, the CDR3 is TGTGCCAGCAGCCCCACAGGGTCAGGGGTAGATACGCAGTATTTT. Based on the CDR3 plus reference TRBV11-2 and TRBJ2-3, the full variable domain is EAGVAQSPRYKIIEKRQSVAFWCNPISGHATLYWYQQILGQGPKLLIQFQNNGVVDDSQLPKDRFSAERLKGVDSTLKIQPAKLEDSAVYLCASSPTGSGVDTQYFGPGTRLTVL.

The CDR3, as DNA: TGTGCCAGCAGCCCCGGGACAGGGGGCTTTGGAAACACCATATATTTT. Its protein product is CASSPGTGGFGNTIYF. The rearrangement joins TRBV7-6 to TRBJ1-3, with 12 bases fitting TRBD1. CDR1 is SGHVS and CDR2 is FNYEAQ in the germline V gene. The length of the CDR3 is 16 residues. With V trimmed by 5 bases and J by 3 bases, 5 bases remained unmatched. The whole variable domain, filled in from reference TRBV7-6 and TRBJ1-3, reads GAGVSQSPRYKVTKRGQDVALRCDPISGHVSLYWYRQALGQGPEFLTYFNYEAQQDKSGLPNDRFSAERPEGSISTLTIQRTEQRDSAMYRCASSPGTGGFGNTIYFGEGSWLTVV.

The chain couples TRBV11-2 to TRBJ2-5, with D possibly TRBD1 on 5 matching bases. V was cut by 5 bases and J by 1 base, with 14 bases left in between. The CDR3 is 15 amino acids. CDR1 is SGHAT and CDR2 is FQNNGV in the germline V gene. The CDR3 DNA sequence: TGTGCCAGCAGCCCTCCGGCCCAGGGCCAAGAGACCCAGTACTTC. Protein product: CASSPPAQGQETQYF.

The V call is TRBV5-1, the J call TRBJ1-1, with 8 bases aligning to TRBD1. With V trimmed by 0 bases and J by 5 bases, 6 bases remained unmatched. The CDR3 has 15 residues. Germline V gene lookup returns CDR1 SGHRS and CDR2 YFSETQ. The CDR3 region is CASSLGAGGGTEAFF. The CDR3 DNA follows: TGCGCCAGCAGCTTGGGCGCAGGGGGCGGTACTGAAGCTTTCTTT.

The chain has TRBV5-4 and TRBJ1-2; 10 positions agree with TRBD1. The CDR3 is 15 amino acids. Germline V gene lookup returns CDR1 SGHNT and CDR2 YYREEE (reference sequence). The V and J ends lost 4 bases and 5 bases, in that order; junction bases with no gene match: 8. The CDR3 here is CASSDWDRGGYGYTF. The CDR3 nucleotides read TGTGCCAGCAGCGACTGGGACAGGGGAGGGTATGGCTACACCTTC.

The chain joins TRBV7-2 to TRBJ1-6, with 11 bases fitting TRBD1. The CDR3 consists of 18 residues. The germline gives CDR1 SGHTA, CDR2 FQGNSA. The ends lost 3 bases at V and 3 bases at J; junction bases unmatched: 7. The CDR3 reads CASSLGTGGRYYNSPLHF. The CDR3 nucleotides read TGTGCCAGCAGCTTGGGGACAGGGGGAAGATACTATAATTCACCCCTCCACTTT.

V gene TRBV7-9 combines with J gene TRBJ2-3, with D maybe TRBD1 (6 bases). Per germline, CDR1 SEHNR and CDR2 FQNEAQ (reference sequence). The CDR3 runs 15 residues. Trimming took off 1 base at V and 2 bases at J, with 10 bases between the two ends. The CDR3 nucleotides are TGTGCCAGCAGCTTAGGACAGGAAACCACAGATACGCAGTATTTT. It encodes CASSLGQETTDTQYF.